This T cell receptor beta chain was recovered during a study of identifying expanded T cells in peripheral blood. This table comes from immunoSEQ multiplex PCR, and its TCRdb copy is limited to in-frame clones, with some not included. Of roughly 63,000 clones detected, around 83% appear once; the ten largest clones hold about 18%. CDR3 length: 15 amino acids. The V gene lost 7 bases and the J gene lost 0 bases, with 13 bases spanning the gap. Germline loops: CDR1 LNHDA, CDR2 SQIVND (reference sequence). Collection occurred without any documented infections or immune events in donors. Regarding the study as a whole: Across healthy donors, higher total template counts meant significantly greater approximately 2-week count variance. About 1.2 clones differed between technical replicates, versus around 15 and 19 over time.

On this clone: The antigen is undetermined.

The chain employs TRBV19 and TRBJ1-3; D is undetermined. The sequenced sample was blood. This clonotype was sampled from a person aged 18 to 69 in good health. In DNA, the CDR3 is TGTGCCAGTACTCTCCTGACTCTCTCTGGAAACACCATATATTTT. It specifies CASTLLTLSGNTIYF.